This T cell receptor beta chain was obtained from a study of identical twins. In the case of this clonotype: The antigen remains unidentified.

Template switching added a universal primer binding site, and final cDNA carried unique molecular identifiers. TCRdb redid the calling of the 5' RACE reads with MiXCR, one entry per CDR3 protein. The sample has some 570,000 distinct CDR3 sequences; under 25% are singletons. Germline V CDR1 and CDR2: ENHRY, SYGVKD. The CDR3 consists of 12 residues. Deletions cut 10 bases from V and 1 base from J, with 10 bases between. Whole-study findings and limits: Twin-shared out-of-frame alpha sequences were enriched for low generation probability. Fewer insertions characterized abundant cord blood beta clonotypes, whereas memory repertoires showed none. Conclusions rested on cross-sectional statistics rather than following the same donors.

The same specimen was also included in a second study, on yellow fever vaccine responses in identical twins.

The chain joins TRBV10-3 to TRBJ1-1; D is undetermined. The source material was CD4+ T cells sorted from blood. The origin of this receptor is a woman under 30 in good health. DNA for the CDR3: TGTGCCACCGGCGGCAGGAACACTGAAGCTTTCTTT. This sequence encodes CATGGRNTEAFF.